This is a list of T cell receptor beta chains from one sample in a study of T cells expressing NK-cell markers. TCRdb re-called the 5' RACE reads, yielding one record per CDR3 amino acid sequence without DNA. The table for this sample gives 200,000 to 300,000 distinct CDR3 sequences. The material sequenced was blood T cells: a sorted CD56 or NKG2C T cell subset, CD4+ or CD8+ T cells, or bulk PBMC T cells (not recorded which). These receptors all stem from a young man in good health. Each CDR3 is given with its conserved first and last residue.

J,V,CDR3
TRBJ2-1,TRBV6-5,CASTRHNEQFF
TRBJ2-7,TRBV18,CASSPFRDAYEQYF
TRBJ2-2,TRBV5-1,CASSSPSGRATGELFF
TRBJ2-1,TRBV4-1,CASSQEQVGTYNEQFF
TRBJ2-5,TRBV20-1,CSASGAMLQETQYF
TRBJ1-1,TRBV11-3,CASSLDLSTEAFF
TRBJ1-4,TRBV5-5,CASSRGGQPYEKLFF
TRBJ2-7,TRBV20-1,CSADRDSYEQYF
TRBJ2-2,TRBV12-3/TRBV12-4,CASSWDRNTGELFF
TRBJ2-7,TRBV5-5,CASSLVPHEEQYF
TRBJ2-3,TRBV18,CASSRTGADTQYF
TRBJ2-1,TRBV7-3,CASSPRVAGEQFF
TRBJ2-1,TRBV7-8,CASSLAGGRREQFF
TRBJ2-1,TRBV27,CASSRQRDYNEQFF
TRBJ1-6,TRBV19,CASREHRVDSPLHF
TRBJ1-6,TRBV30,CAWSVQQGPHF
TRBJ2-3,TRBV12-3/TRBV12-4,CASSFRQSTDTQYF
TRBJ2-3,TRBV7-8,CASGTGLGTDTQYF
TRBJ2-7,TRBV7-3,CASSLEGTSGSYEQYF
TRBJ2-2,TRBV12-3/TRBV12-4,CASSFVTGDTGELFF
TRBJ2-1,TRBV6-1,CASSPGGRYNEQFF
TRBJ1-1,TRBV3-1,CASSQGHYPEAFF
TRBJ2-1,TRBV5-5,CASSPDGLLEQFF
TRBJ1-4,TRBV7-6,CASSLNVGGVEKLFF
TRBJ2-1,TRBV5-6,CASSFRLAGFNEQFF
TRBJ2-7,TRBV6-5,CASSYSETGNEQYF
TRBJ1-2,TRBV20-1,CSAPDPTRGANYGYTF
TRBJ1-5,TRBV23-1,CASSQPPILEGQSNQPQHF
TRBJ1-4,TRBV4-2,CASSQEGETNEKLFF
TRBJ2-7,TRBV7-2,CASSTQGTSGAEQYF
TRBJ2-7,TRBV6-1,CASRPQTGTYEQYF
TRBJ1-1,TRBV29-1,CSVRTGGTEAFF
TRBJ1-3,TRBV20-1,CSARSSGNTIYF
TRBJ1-1,TRBV10-3,CAISEAGQVNTEAFF
TRBJ2-7,TRBV20-1,CSALNPQGSYEQYF
TRBJ1-5,TRBV4-2,CASSWDMDSNQPQHF
TRBJ1-5,TRBV18,CASSPSTPNSNQPQHF